This record concerns one T cell receptor (beta chain) sequence. Its antigen is not identified. Genomic DNA of every subset was divided equally among multiple immunoSEQ plates. Method: immunoSEQ multiplex PCR; TCRdb's copy keeps in-frame clones and lacks some. This sample yields almost 700,000 clones, of which just over 90% are seen a single time; 24% belongs to the top ten. CDR1 and CDR2 from the germline V gene are MNHNY and SVGAGI (reference sequence). Trimming took 4 bases from V and 2 from J; bases not matched to a gene: 1. The CDR3 extends over 13 amino acids. The sample is drawn from a study of shared clonotypes between healthy human individuals. Naive CD8 cells, CD45RO-negative and positively selected for CCR7, excluded terminally differentiated effector memory CD45RA+ cells. Findings and caveats of the study: Sharing across four donors was highest in naive CD4 (roughly 5%) and lowest in memory CD8 (roughly 0.4%).

Sequencing used naive CD8+ T cells sorted from blood. V is TRBV6-6 and J is TRBJ2-7; the match to TRBD1 covers 8 bases. This clonotype was obtained from a man aged 25 to 45 in good health. The CDR3 DNA reads as TGTGCCAGCAGTTGGGGACAGGCCTACGAGCAGTACTTC. Translation gives CASSWGQAYEQYF.